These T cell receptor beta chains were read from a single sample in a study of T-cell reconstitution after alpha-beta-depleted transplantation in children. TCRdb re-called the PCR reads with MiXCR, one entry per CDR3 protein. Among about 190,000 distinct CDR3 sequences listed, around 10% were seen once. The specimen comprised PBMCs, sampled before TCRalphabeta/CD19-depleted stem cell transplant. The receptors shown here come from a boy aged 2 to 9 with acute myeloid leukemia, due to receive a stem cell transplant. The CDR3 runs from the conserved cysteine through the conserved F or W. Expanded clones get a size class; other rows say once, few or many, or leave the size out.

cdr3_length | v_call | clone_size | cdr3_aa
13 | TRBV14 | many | CASSQDWGRRAFF
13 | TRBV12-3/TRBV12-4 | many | CASSVRFEETQYF
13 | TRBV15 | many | CATSRPGANEQFF
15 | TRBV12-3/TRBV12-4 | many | CASSPDRGHTGELFF
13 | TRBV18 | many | CASSRASNEKLFF
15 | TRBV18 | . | CASSAESSGTTIQYF
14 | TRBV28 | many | CASSLPQMNTEAFF
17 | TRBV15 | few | CATRGPGQGAPGYGYTF
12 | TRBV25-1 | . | CASSDRGTEQYF
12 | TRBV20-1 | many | CSGGLADYEQYF
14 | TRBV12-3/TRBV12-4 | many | CASSRVPGANVLTF
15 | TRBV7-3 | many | CASSLKDGMEETQYF
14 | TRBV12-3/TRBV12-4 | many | CASSPPAGGHGYTF
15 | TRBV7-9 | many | CASSVDLTSSVRQFF
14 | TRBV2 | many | CASSRGNQGDTQYF
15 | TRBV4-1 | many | CASSQVGATNEKLFF
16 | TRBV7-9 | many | CASSPYHRVSDTEAFF
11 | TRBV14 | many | CASSQGGPHTF
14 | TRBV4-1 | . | CASSPRDPTYEQYF
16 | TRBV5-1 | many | CASSMDNSGAGAKQFF
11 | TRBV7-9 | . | CASSTGTEAFF
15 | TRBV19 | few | CASSTLGVRGEEQYF
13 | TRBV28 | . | CASSFGRRTEAFF
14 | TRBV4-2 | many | CASSAPGLRYGYTF
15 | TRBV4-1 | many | CASSLRVDENQPQHF
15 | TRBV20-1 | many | CSAFRTGRGNQPQHF
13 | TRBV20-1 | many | CSGGRAGYNEQFF
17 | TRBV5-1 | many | CASSSGTGGLDNSPLHF